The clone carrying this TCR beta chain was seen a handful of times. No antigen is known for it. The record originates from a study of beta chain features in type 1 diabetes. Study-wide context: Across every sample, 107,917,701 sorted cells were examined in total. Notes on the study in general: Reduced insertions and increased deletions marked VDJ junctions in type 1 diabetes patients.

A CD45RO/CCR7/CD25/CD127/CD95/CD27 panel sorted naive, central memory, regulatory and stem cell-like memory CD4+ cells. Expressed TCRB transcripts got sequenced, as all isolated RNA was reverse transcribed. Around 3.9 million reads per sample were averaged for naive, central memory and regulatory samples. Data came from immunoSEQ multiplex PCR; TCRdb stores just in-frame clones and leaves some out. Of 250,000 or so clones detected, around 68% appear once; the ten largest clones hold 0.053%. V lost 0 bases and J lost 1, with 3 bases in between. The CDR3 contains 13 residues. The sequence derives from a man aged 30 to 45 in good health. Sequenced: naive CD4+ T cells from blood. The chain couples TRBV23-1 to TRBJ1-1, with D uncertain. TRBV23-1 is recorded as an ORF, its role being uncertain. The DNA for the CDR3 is TGCGCCAGCAGTCAATCGCCGAACACTGAAGCTTTCTTT. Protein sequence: CASSQSPNTEAFF.